This T cell receptor beta chain appears in the sequencing data of a study of CD8 T cells in ankylosing spondylitis (TCRdb year 2017). Context from the whole study: To find TCR variants linked to disease, the study profiled T cell receptor beta repertoires in ankylosing spondylitis patients and healthy donors. The full study cohort was made up of approximately 24 ankylosing spondylitis patients and about a hundred healthy donors. Peripheral blood was sampled, and synovial fluid was also collected from ankylosing spondylitis patients. General conclusions and limits of the study: Some motif variants had previously been reported in the synovial fluid and blood of reactive arthritis patients, which suggests shared mechanisms of disease initiation. The disease-linked clones were reported as significantly enriched in matched synovial fluid samples from ankylosing spondylitis patients. Blood from ankylosing spondylitis patients appeared to be characterized by a TCR beta motif composed of 7 to 9 highly homologous amino acid variants. The disease-linked clones showed a CD8+ phenotype and occurred at relatively low frequencies in peripheral blood.

The data were produced on an Illumina HiSeq 2500. Quantitative 5'-RACE with molecular barcodes was the method used to prepare the TCR beta libraries. The study's own analysis went as follows. A new computational method based on a probabilistic model of VDJ rearrangement was used to identify disease-linked TCR variants. TCRdb trimmed the raw reads at Q25, called clones with MiXCR and kept productive beta chains. Each record represents a unique CDR3 protein, reported with the most common genes and DNA among its rows. In this record, the V and J calls reflect TCRdb's handling and not the investigators' own analysis. This sample is represented by some 250,000 distinct CDR3 sequences; roughly a quarter of them were singletons. Clones ranked in the top ten supply around 0.64% of the sample. This clonotype was seen repeatedly, ten times or more. Its antigen is currently not known. Base-call qualities are not available, and no considerably larger clone is one nucleotide away.

From the cysteine through the phenylalanine, the CDR3 covers 14 amino acids. CDR3 DNA is the only sequence kept; it has 42 bases, read in frame from the first base. Germline trimming amounts to 5 bases on V and 10 bases on J, with 6 as the count of junction bases outside the gene matches. The chain couples TRBV12-3 or TRBV12-4 to TRBJ1-6, and TRBD1 matches 9 of the central bases. The sample comprised blood, either unsorted or a sorted T cell fraction (not recorded which). This receptor was identified in a male donor with ankylosing spondylitis or in good health (not recorded which). The CDR3 protein: CASSPDRGGSPLHF. The nucleotide sequence reads as follows: TGTGCCAGCAGTCCGGACAGGGGAGGGTCACCCCTCCACTTT.